These 12 T cell receptor beta chains were all obtained from the same sample, sequenced in a study of blood T cell repertoires in COVID-19. Clones were sequenced by immunoSEQ multiplex PCR, and TCRdb holds only the in-frame ones, with some missing. The sample contains 250,000 or so clones, around nine tenths of which appear only once. The sample comprised PBMCs or T cells enriched from blood (not recorded which). Receptors were obtained from a woman under 30 who had recovered from COVID-19.

The V and J genes are TRBV9 and TRBJ2-3; D perhaps matches TRBD1 (5 bases). CDR3 length: 12 amino acids. Per germline, CDR1 SGDLS and CDR2 YYNGEE. Trimming left V 1 base short and J 5 bases short, with 5 bases between. CDR3 residues: CASSVRGDTQYF. The DNA of the CDR3 is TGTGCCAGCAGCGTAAGGGGAGATACGCAGTATTTT.

The chain has TRBV7-2 and TRBJ1-3; D is undetermined. CDR1 SGHTA and CDR2 FQGNSA come from the germline V gene. The CDR3 runs 16 residues. V was cut by 4 bases and J by 0 bases, with 13 bases left in between. CDR3 DNA: TGTGCCAGCAGCTACTTACTCGGTAGCTCTGGAAACACCATATATTTT. Encoded protein: CASSYLLGSSGNTIYF. The full variable domain, with the rest looked up from reference TRBV7-2 and TRBJ1-3, is GAGVSQSPSNKVTEKGKDVELRCDPISGHTALYWYRQSLGQGLEFLIYFQGNSAPDKSGLPSDRFSAERTGGSVSTLTIQRTQQEDSAVYLCASSYLLGSSGNTIYFGEGSWLTVV.

The rearrangement uses TRBV6-6 and TRBJ1-6; no clear D gene. V was shortened by 2 bases and J by 1 base, with 6 bases between the two germline ends. CDR1 and CDR2 from the germline V gene are MNHNY and SVGAGI (reference sequence). This CDR3 spans 15 amino acids. The CDR3 region is CASSYPGSYNSPLHF. The CDR3 coding sequence is TGTGCCAGCAGTTACCCGGGATCCTATAATTCACCCCTCCACTTT.

This chain joins TRBV11-2 and TRBJ2-5; the match to TRBD1 covers 7 bases. This CDR3 comprises 14 residues. The trim removed 5 bases at V and 5 bases at J, leaving 8 bases unmatched. The V gene's germline CDR1 is SGHAT and CDR2 FQNNGV. CDR3 coding DNA: TGTGCCAGCAGCCAACGACAGGGAGTCGAGACCCAGTACTTC. Translation: CASSQRQGVETQYF.

The V gene is TRBV19, the J gene TRBJ2-2; 9 nucleotides align to TRBD2. Germline values: CDR1 LNHDA, CDR2 SQIVND (reference sequence). The CDR3 spans 17 residues. With V trimmed by 9 bases and J by 5 bases, 16 bases remained unmatched. For the CDR3, the DNA is TGTGCCAGCCGATCGGGACTAGCCTCCACGGGGACCGGGGAGCTGTTTTTT. Amino acid sequence: CASRSGLASTGTGELFF.

This chain uses TRBV5-4 with TRBJ2-1; D may be TRBD2 (5 bases). V gave up 1 base and J gave up 3 bases, with 17 bases separating them. Per germline, CDR1 SGHNT and CDR2 YYREEE (reference sequence). CDR3 size: 17 residues. The CDR3 region is CASSLNPKASSYNEQFF. The CDR3 DNA reads TGTGCCAGCAGCTTGAATCCTAAGGCTAGCAGCTACAATGAGCAGTTCTTC.

This chain joins TRBV9 and TRBJ1-1; 9 bases map to TRBD1. Germline V gene data show CDR1 as SGDLS and CDR2 as YYNGEE. CDR3 length: 15 amino acids. V lost 0 bases to trimming and J lost 3 bases; unmatched junction nucleotides: 3. CDR3 protein: CASSVVQGAYTEAFF. The CDR3 DNA reads TGTGCCAGCAGCGTAGTACAGGGGGCATACACTGAAGCTTTCTTT.

For the CDR3, the DNA is TGTGCCACGCGTATGCGGGGAGACCCTCAAGAGACCCAGTACTTC. Translating gives CATRMRGDPQETQYF. The V gene is TRBV10-3, the J gene TRBJ2-5, with D perhaps matching TRBD2 (6 bases). Germline lookup yields CDR1 ENHRY and CDR2 SYGVKD. The CDR3 extends over 15 amino acids. Trimming took off 10 bases at V and 2 bases at J, with 20 bases between the two ends.

The chain is built from TRBV9 and TRBJ2-1; D is uncertain. The germline V and J ends were trimmed by 1 base and 1 base, with 6 bases remaining between them. CDR1 is SGDLS, CDR2 YYNGEE, per germline. The CDR3 extends over 14 amino acids. The CDR3: CASSVRASYNEQFF. For the CDR3, the DNA is TGTGCCAGCAGCGTACGAGCGTCCTACAATGAGCAGTTCTTC.

The chain uses TRBV7-8 and TRBJ2-5, with D possibly TRBD1 on 6 matching bases. Trimming cost V 5 bases and J 6 bases, with 13 bases left between them. The CDR3 is 13 amino acids. CDR1 is SGHVS, CDR2 FQNEAQ, per germline. CDR3 protein: CASSPQGRKTQYF. The CDR3 nucleotides read TGTGCCAGCAGCCCTCAGGGGAGAAAGACCCAGTACTTC. The variable domain in full, with the rest retrieved from reference TRBV7-8 and TRBJ2-5, is GAGVSQSPRYKVAKRGQDVALRCDPISGHVSLFWYQQALGQGPEFLTYFQNEAQLDKSGLPSDRFFAERPEGSVSTLKIQRTQQEDSAVYLCASSPQGRKTQYFGPGTRLLVL.

The V gene is TRBV11-3, the J gene TRBJ2-2; D might be TRBD2 (5 bases). Trimming took off 5 bases at V and 5 bases at J, with 18 bases between the two ends. The CDR3 has 16 amino acids. Germline V lookup: CDR1 SGHNT, CDR2 YENEEA. This chain's CDR3 is CASSTALAEATGELFF. CDR3 DNA sequence: TGTGCCAGCAGCACAGCGTTGGCGGAGGCGACCGGGGAGCTGTTTTTT.

J is TRBJ2-2 and V is TRBV23-1; D gene ambiguous. TRBV23-1 falls under the ORF class, with uncertain function. Trimming took off 2 bases at V and 0 bases at J, with 13 bases between the two ends. The CDR3 consists of 17 residues. Here the CDR3 DNA reads TGCGCCAGCAGTCAACCGGTACAGAGCCCGAACACCGGGGAGCTGTTTTTT. Protein product: CASSQPVQSPNTGELFF.